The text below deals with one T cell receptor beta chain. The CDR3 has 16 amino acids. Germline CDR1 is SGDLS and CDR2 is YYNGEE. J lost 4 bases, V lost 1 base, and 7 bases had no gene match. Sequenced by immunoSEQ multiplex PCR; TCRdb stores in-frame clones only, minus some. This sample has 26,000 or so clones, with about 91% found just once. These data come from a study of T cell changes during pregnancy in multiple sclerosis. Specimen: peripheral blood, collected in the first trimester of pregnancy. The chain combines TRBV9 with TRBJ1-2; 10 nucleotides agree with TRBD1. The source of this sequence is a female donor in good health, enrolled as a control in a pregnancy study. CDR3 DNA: TGTGCCAGCAGCGTACGAGGACAGGGGGGAACCTATGGCTACACCTTC. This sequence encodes CASSVRGQGGTYGYTF. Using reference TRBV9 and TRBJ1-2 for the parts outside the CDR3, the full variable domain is DSGVTQTPKHLITATGQRVTLRCSPRSGDLSVYWYQQSLDQGLQFLIQYYNGEERAKGNILERFSAQQFPDLHSELNLSSLELGDSALYFCASSVRGQGGTYGYTFGSGTRLTVV.